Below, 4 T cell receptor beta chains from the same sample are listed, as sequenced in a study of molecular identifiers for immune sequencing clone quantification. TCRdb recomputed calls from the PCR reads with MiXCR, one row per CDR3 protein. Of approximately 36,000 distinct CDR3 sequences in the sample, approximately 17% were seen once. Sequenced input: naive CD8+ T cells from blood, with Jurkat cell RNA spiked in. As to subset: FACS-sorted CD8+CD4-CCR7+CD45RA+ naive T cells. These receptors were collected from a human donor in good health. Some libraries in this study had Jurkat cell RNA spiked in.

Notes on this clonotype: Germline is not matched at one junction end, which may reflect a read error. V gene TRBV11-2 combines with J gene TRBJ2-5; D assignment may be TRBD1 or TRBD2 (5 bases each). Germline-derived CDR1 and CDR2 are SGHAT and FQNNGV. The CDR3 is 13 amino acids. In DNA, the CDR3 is TGTGCCAACAGTTTATGGGACCTTGAGACCCAGCACTTC. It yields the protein CANSLWDLETQHF.

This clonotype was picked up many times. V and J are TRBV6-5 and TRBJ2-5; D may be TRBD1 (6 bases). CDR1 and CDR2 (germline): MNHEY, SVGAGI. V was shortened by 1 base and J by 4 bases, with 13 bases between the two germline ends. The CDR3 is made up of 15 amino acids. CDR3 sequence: CASSYLSTGRETQYF. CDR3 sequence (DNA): TGTGCCAGCAGTTACTTATCTACAGGGAGAGAGACCCAGTACTTC.

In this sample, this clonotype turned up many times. CDR3 DNA: TGTGCCAGCAGCTTACCAGCGGGTCTCGAGCAGTACTTC. Translation: CASSLPAGLEQYF. The rearrangement links TRBV7-8 to TRBJ2-7; D might be TRBD2 (6 bases). The CDR3 has 13 residues. The V gene's germline CDR1 is SGHVS and CDR2 FQNEAQ. Trimming stripped 2 bases from V and 6 bases from J, with 11 bases between. Complete variable domain (other parts from reference TRBV7-8 and TRBJ2-7): GAGVSQSPRYKVAKRGQDVALRCDPISGHVSLFWYQQALGQGPEFLTYFQNEAQLDKSGLPSDRFFAERPEGSVSTLKIQRTQQEDSAVYLCASSLPAGLEQYFGPGTRLTVT.

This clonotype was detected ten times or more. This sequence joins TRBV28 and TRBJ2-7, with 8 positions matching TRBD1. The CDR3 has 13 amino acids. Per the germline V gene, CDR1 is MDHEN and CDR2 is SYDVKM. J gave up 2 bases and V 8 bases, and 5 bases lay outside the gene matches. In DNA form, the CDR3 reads TGTGCCAGCGTATCACAGGGGGCCTACGAGCAGTACTTC. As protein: CASVSQGAYEQYF.